Presented here are 31 T cell receptor beta chains from one specimen sequenced in a study of blood T cell repertoires in COVID-19. Repertoires were generated with immunoSEQ multiplex PCR, while TCRdb's copy carries only in-frame clones and drops some. The table lists 120,000 to 150,000 clones, more than 75% of them singletons, with 8.6% in the top ten. Sequenced: peripheral blood. These receptor sequences come from a woman between 45 and 65 years old with active or convalescent COVID-19.

The chain is built from TRBV6-5 and TRBJ1-1, with 7 bases lining up with TRBD1. CDR1 MNHEY and CDR2 SVGAGI come from the germline V gene. V lost 4 bases to trimming and J lost 3 bases; unmatched junction nucleotides: 2. This CDR3 contains 13 residues. CDR3 loop: CASSFDRDTEAFF. The CDR3 nucleotides read TGTGCCAGCAGTTTTGACAGGGACACTGAAGCTTTCTTT.

The genes are TRBV27 and TRBJ2-7, with TRBD1 matching over 11 bases. Germline V CDR1 and CDR2: MNHEY, SMNVEV (reference sequence). The junction had 8 bases not matched to a gene; V was cut back by 6 bases and J by 7 bases. This CDR3 has 14 residues. The CDR3 region is CASRFGQGAGEQYF. Here the CDR3 DNA reads TGTGCCAGCAGATTTGGACAGGGGGCGGGGGAGCAGTACTTC.

The chain employs TRBV20-1 and TRBJ2-1; TRBD2 matches at 12 bases. The V segment lost 3 bases and the J segment 6 bases; nucleotides outside the gene matches: 6. Germline V gene lookup returns CDR1 DFQATT and CDR2 SNEGSKA (reference sequence). The CDR3 contains 15 residues. The CDR3 loop is CSASLGTSGFNEQFF. CDR3 bases: TGCAGTGCTAGTCTAGGGACTAGCGGGTTCAATGAGCAGTTCTTC.

The chain links TRBV6-1 to TRBJ1-4; a weak D match, TRBD1 (6 bases). V was pared by 1 base and J by 4 bases, with 16 bases between. The germline CDR1 and CDR2 sequences are MNHNS and SASEGT. The CDR3 runs to 17 residues. CDR3 sequence: CASSEVVWLGGNEKLFF. The CDR3, as DNA: TGTGCCAGCAGTGAAGTAGTATGGTTAGGGGGTAATGAAAAACTGTTTTTT.

This chain connects TRBV19 to TRBJ1-1; D uncertain. V shed 5 bases and J shed 6 bases, with 13 bases lying between them. CDR3 length: 13 residues. Germline values: CDR1 LNHDA, CDR2 SQIVND (reference sequence). The CDR3 loop reads CASSWWQASEAFF. CDR3 coding DNA: TGTGCCAGTAGTTGGTGGCAGGCATCTGAAGCTTTCTTT.

This sequence joins TRBV28 and TRBJ2-5; a possible D gene is TRBD1 (6 bases). Germline V CDR1 and CDR2: MDHEN, SYDVKM. The CDR3 contains 13 residues. Trimming stripped 6 bases from V and 5 bases from J, with 13 bases between. The CDR3 spells CASRTGSWETQYF. In nucleotides, the CDR3 is TGTGCCAGCAGAACAGGGTCTTGGGAGACCCAGTACTTC.

The J gene is TRBJ1-2, the V gene TRBV30; TRBD1 agrees at 8 bases. This CDR3 has 14 residues. Germline trimming cut 2 bases from V and 4 bases from J; bases unmatched to any gene: 6. The germline V gene has CDR1 GTSNPN and CDR2 SVGIG (reference sequence). CDR3 protein: CAWSPPDRGYGYTF. The CDR3 nucleotides read TGTGCCTGGAGTCCCCCCGACAGGGGCTATGGCTACACCTTC.

In its sample, this clone was seen once. J is TRBJ2-3 and V is TRBV5-1; D is uncertain. This CDR3 has 13 amino acids. V was trimmed by 5 bases and J by 4 bases, leaving 11 bases between them. CDR1 is SGHRS, CDR2 YFSETQ, per germline. The CDR3 protein is CASSFLAPDTQYF. The CDR3 DNA reads as TGCGCCAGCAGTTTCTTAGCTCCAGATACGCAGTATTTT.

The chain carries TRBV9 and TRBJ2-3; TRBD1 matches 10 bases. Losses at the gene ends were 3 bases for V and 4 bases for J; bases not matched to a gene: 5. CDR3 length: 15 amino acids. CDR1 is SGDLS and CDR2 is YYNGEE in the germline V gene. This CDR3 is CASSGRTGGADTQYF. CDR3 DNA sequence: TGTGCCAGCAGCGGGAGGACAGGGGGGGCAGATACGCAGTATTTT.

This clone was picked up a small number of times. The chain carries TRBV16 and TRBJ1-1; D not certain. V was cut by 2 bases and J by 3 bases, with 7 bases left in between. CDR1 and CDR2 from the germline V gene are KGHSY and FQNENV. There are 13 residues in the CDR3. The CDR3 spells CASSQGRYTEAFF. The CDR3 bases are TGTGCCAGCAGCCAAGGCCGCTACACTGAAGCTTTCTTT.

The V and J genes are TRBV6-5 and TRBJ1-5, with D tentatively TRBD1 (5 bases). The CDR3 sequence is 13 residues long. CDR1 is MNHEY and CDR2 is SVGAGI in the germline V gene. Trimming took 5 bases from V and 3 from J, leaving 8 bases between them. The CDR3, as DNA: TGTGCCAGCAGTCGACAGATCAATCAGCCCCAGCATTTT. Its protein product is CASSRQINQPQHF.

The V and J genes are TRBV15 and TRBJ1-1; no clear D gene. Per the germline V gene, CDR1 is LNHNV and CDR2 is YYDKDF (reference sequence). V lost 11 bases and J lost 6, with 16 bases in between. The length of the CDR3 is 12 residues. CDR3 nucleotide sequence: TGTGCCGCCCGGTCCGGGGAGGCTGAAGCTTTCTTT. It specifies CAARSGEAEAFF. The full variable domain, in which reference TRBV15 and TRBJ1-1 provide the parts outside the CDR3, is DAMVIQNPRYQVTQFGKPVTLSCSQTLNHNVMYWYQQKSSQAPKLLFHYYDKDFNNEADTPDNFQSRRPNTSFCFLDIRSPGLGDTAMYLCAARSGEAEAFFGQGTRLTVV.

The genes are TRBV27 and TRBJ2-7, with TRBD1 identical over 8 bases. The CDR3 runs to 14 residues. The germline V gene has CDR1 MNHEY and CDR2 SMNVEV (reference sequence). The trim removed 1 base at V and 7 bases at J, leaving 6 bases unmatched. The CDR3 sequence is CASSLWTGQGEQYF. For the CDR3, the DNA is TGTGCCAGCAGTTTATGGACAGGGCAGGGGGAGCAGTACTTC.

This clone was counted between two and nine times. V usage is TRBV3-1 (or the pseudogene TRBV3-2) and J usage is TRBJ1-5; TRBD1 is a possible D gene (5 bases). The CDR3 length is 15 residues. V was pared by 1 base and J by 2 bases, with 9 bases between. Germline assignment: CDR1 LGHDT and CDR2 YNNKEL (reference sequence). CDR3 DNA: TGTGCCAGCAGCCAAGGCGGGGGTCGCAATCAGCCCCAGCATTTT. This translates into CASSQGGGRNQPQHF.

This clone was found a few times. V usage is TRBV7-2 and J usage is TRBJ1-2; a possible D gene is TRBD1 (5 bases). The CDR3 runs 14 residues. V lost 1 base and J 4 bases, leaving 10 bases between the germline ends. Germline lookup yields CDR1 SGHTA and CDR2 FQGNSA. The CDR3 spells CASSLGGAIYGYTF. CDR3 nucleotide sequence: TGTGCCAGCAGCTTAGGGGGCGCGATCTATGGCTACACCTTC.

The CDR3 coding sequence is TGTGCCAGCAGTTCCCAGGCTCTCGCCTCCTACAATGAGCAGTTCTTC. It yields the protein CASSSQALASYNEQFF. The rearrangement joins TRBV6-5 to TRBJ2-1; D gene unclear. Germline CDR1 MNHEY, CDR2 SVGAGI. This CDR3 is built from 16 residues. Deletions cut 4 bases from V and 0 bases from J, with 13 bases between.

The sample holds one count of this clone. The rearrangement uses TRBV19 and TRBJ2-5; 9 nucleotides align to TRBD1. The CDR3 consists of 16 residues. V trimming: 4 bases; J trimming: 4 bases; junction bases outside the gene matches: 10. CDR1 and CDR2 (germline): LNHDA, SQIVND (reference sequence). The CDR3 nucleotides read TGTGCCAGTAGTACTGGACAGGGGAAGGTAGGAGAGACCCAGTACTTC. It specifies CASSTGQGKVGETQYF. Based on the CDR3 plus reference TRBV19 and TRBJ2-5, the full variable domain is DGGITQSPKYLFRKEGQNVTLSCEQNLNHDAMYWYRQDPGQGLRLIYYSQIVNDFQKGDIAEGYSVSREKKESFPLTVTSAQKNPTAFYLCASSTGQGKVGETQYFGPGTRLLVL.

The chain employs TRBV11-3 and TRBJ1-4, with 9 bases lining up with TRBD1. The V gene's germline CDR1 is SGHNT and CDR2 YENEEA. This CDR3 spans 18 amino acids. V dropped 6 bases and J dropped 6; count of bases not matched to a gene: 17. CDR3: CASRTNRGRNESDEKLFF. The CDR3 DNA reads TGTGCCAGCAGAACCAACAGGGGGCGAAATGAGTCCGATGAAAAACTGTTTTTT.

The chain joins TRBV5-4 to TRBJ2-1; possible D gene TRBD2, 5 bases. V shed 4 bases and J shed 7 bases, with 12 bases lying between them. This CDR3 has 13 residues. The germline gives CDR1 SGHNT, CDR2 YYREEE (reference sequence). In nucleotides, the CDR3 is TGTGCCAGCAGCCCTTTGGAGGCGAATGAGCAGTTCTTC. As protein: CASSPLEANEQFF.

V is TRBV5-1 and J is TRBJ2-5, with a weak D call TRBD1 (6 bases). The CDR3 is 13 residues long. Trimming took 5 bases from V and 3 from J, leaving 11 bases between them. Per the germline V gene, CDR1 is SGHRS and CDR2 is YFSETQ. This CDR3 is CASSPGVKETQYF. The CDR3 DNA sequence: TGCGCCAGCAGTCCAGGGGTGAAAGAGACCCAGTACTTC. The full variable domain, with the rest looked up from reference TRBV5-1 and TRBJ2-5, is KAGVTQTPRYLIKTRGQQVTLSCSPISGHRSVSWYQQTPGQGLQFLFEYFSETQRNKGNFPGRFSGRQFSNSRSEMNVSTLELGDSALYLCASSPGVKETQYFGPGTRLLVL.

The rearrangement joins TRBV6-2 or TRBV6-3 to TRBJ2-3; D possibly corresponds to TRBD1 (6 bases). Germline CDR1 and CDR2: MNHEY and SVGEGT. V lost 0 bases, J lost 6 bases, and 16 bases lay in between. CDR3 length: 16 residues. The CDR3 DNA is TGTGCCAGCAGTTACTCTATTGGGGGCAATTTGGATACGCAGTATTTT. Translating it yields CASSYSIGGNLDTQYF.

The gene calls are TRBV7-8 and TRBJ1-5; D is unclear. Trimming pared 0 bases from V and 5 bases from J, leaving 11 bases between. CDR3 length: 15 residues. Germline assignment: CDR1 SGHVS and CDR2 FQNEAQ. CDR3: CASSLADWRYQPQHF. CDR3 DNA: TGTGCCAGCAGCTTAGCGGATTGGCGGTATCAGCCCCAGCATTTT.

V is TRBV4-1 and J is TRBJ1-2, with TRBD1 identical over 7 bases. This CDR3 is built from 15 residues. CDR1 and CDR2 (germline): MGHRA, YSYEKL. J lost 1 base, V lost 1 base, and 3 bases had no gene match. The CDR3 DNA sequence: TGCGCCAGCAGCCAAGTAGGGACAGTTAACTATGGCTACACCTTC. This translates into CASSQVGTVNYGYTF.

This chain uses TRBV25-1 with TRBJ1-2, with D uncertain. V lost 4 bases, J lost 8 bases, and 8 bases lay in between. The germline CDR1 and CDR2 sequences are MGHDK and SYGVNS. There are 11 residues in the CDR3. This chain's CDR3 is CASSAYTGYTF. The CDR3 DNA sequence: TGTGCCAGCAGTGCTTACACCGGCTACACCTTC.

This clone showed up just once. J is TRBJ1-2 and V is TRBV6-5; D possibly corresponds to TRBD1 (5 bases). CDR3 length: 15 residues. Trimming removed 6 bases from V and 2 bases from J, with 16 bases in between. The germline V gene has CDR1 MNHEY and CDR2 SVGAGI. The CDR3 loop reads CASRKTGDKNYGYTF. CDR3 DNA: TGTGCCAGCAGAAAAACAGGAGACAAGAACTATGGCTACACCTTC.

The chain has TRBV7-3 and TRBJ1-1; TRBD1 matches 9 bases. Trimming at V came to 5 bases and at J to 5 bases, leaving 6 bases not matched to a gene. The CDR3 sequence is 14 residues long. Germline CDR1 and CDR2: SGHTA and FQGTGA. The CDR3 here is CASSQSGTGTEAFF. The CDR3 coding sequence is TGTGCCAGCAGCCAATCCGGGACAGGGACTGAAGCTTTCTTT.

The V call is TRBV4-2, the J call TRBJ2-3; 10 nucleotides agree with TRBD2. This CDR3 region has 17 residues. Germline V gives CDR1 LGHNA, CDR2 YNFKEQ. Losses at the gene ends were 0 bases for V and 8 bases for J; bases not matched to a gene: 11. CDR3 sequence: CASSQDLRAGGPRTQYF. The CDR3 region has the DNA TGTGCCAGCAGCCAAGACCTCAGAGCGGGAGGGCCCCGTACGCAGTATTTT.

The chain is built from TRBV10-3 and TRBJ1-6; D gene uncertain. Germline CDR1 is ENHRY and CDR2 is SYGVKD. The V gene lost 10 bases and the J gene lost 8 bases, with 12 bases spanning the gap. This CDR3 has 12 residues. The CDR3 nucleotides are TGTGCCACACAAAAAAGTGATTCACCCCTCCACTTT. As protein: CATQKSDSPLHF.

The rearrangement joins TRBV10-2 to TRBJ1-5, with 7 nucleotides matching TRBD1. CDR1 WSHSY and CDR2 SAAADI come from the germline V gene. The CDR3 spans 14 residues. V was pared by 6 bases and J by 3 bases, with 5 bases of the junction left unmatched. The CDR3 coding sequence is TGCGCCAGCAGACAGGACAGGTTCAATCAGCCCCAGCATTTT. Its translation is CASRQDRFNQPQHF.

CDR3 sequence: CASSSYRLATNTGELFF. In nucleotides, the CDR3 is TGTGCCAGCAGTTCTTACCGACTAGCGACGAACACCGGGGAGCTGTTTTTT. The V and J genes are TRBV27 and TRBJ2-2; 8 nucleotides match TRBD2. Trimming removed 4 bases from V and 0 bases from J; junction bases left unmatched: 7. Germline loops: CDR1 MNHEY, CDR2 SMNVEV (reference sequence). CDR3 size: 17 residues.

This clone occurred once. The chain couples TRBV27 to TRBJ2-7; TRBD2 matches at 13 bases. The CDR3 loop spans 14 amino acids. Germline V gives CDR1 MNHEY, CDR2 SMNVEV (reference sequence). Trimming removed 5 bases from V and 6 bases from J; junction bases left unmatched: 4. The chain's CDR3 is CASSTGLAGTEQYF. For the CDR3, the DNA is TGTGCCAGCAGTACGGGACTAGCGGGAACCGAGCAGTACTTC.